The 22 T cell receptor beta chains given below trace back to one sample, sequenced in a study of blood T cell repertoires in COVID-19. Using immunoSEQ multiplex PCR, the repertoire was profiled, and TCRdb retains in-frame clones only, with some absent. The sample contains some 200,000 clones, 80% of which appear only once. Sequenced: peripheral blood. The receptors were sampled from a woman in her seventies with acute or convalescent COVID-19.

The chain recombines TRBV30 with TRBJ1-3, with D possibly being TRBD1 (6 bases). In germline, CDR1 is GTSNPN, CDR2 SVGIG (reference sequence). The V end was cut by 1 base, the J end by 4 bases, with 8 bases between. CDR3 length equals 13 residues. CDR3 in amino acids: CAWSGDRGNTIYF. Here the CDR3 DNA reads TGTGCCTGGAGTGGCGACAGGGGAAACACCATATATTTT.

This chain links TRBV30 with TRBJ1-6; 7 bases are a match to TRBD1. Germline CDR1 GTSNPN, CDR2 SVGIG (reference sequence). V trimming: 2 bases; J trimming: 7 bases; junction bases outside the gene matches: 8. The CDR3 consists of 15 residues. The CDR3 DNA follows: TGTGCCTGGAGTAGACCGCGGACAGGCAATTCACCCCTCCACTTT. Protein product: CAWSRPRTGNSPLHF.

This clone was detected only a few times. The chain recombines TRBV7-2 with TRBJ2-3, with a tentative D call TRBD2 (5 bases). Trimming removed 3 bases from V and 1 base from J, with 8 bases in between. There are 14 residues in the CDR3. Germline-derived CDR1 and CDR2 are SGHTA and FQGNSA. DNA for the CDR3: TGTGCCAGCAGCTTGAGCGGAGGCACAGATACGCAGTATTTT. Translation gives CASSLSGGTDTQYF.

The V and J genes are TRBV7-2 and TRBJ1-4, with D unresolved. Between the trimmed V and J ends, which lost 5 bases and 8 bases, there was a span of 15 bases. The CDR3 runs to 14 residues. From germline, CDR1 is SGHTA and CDR2 FQGNSA. This chain's CDR3 is CASSASGQREKLFF. The CDR3, as DNA: TGTGCCAGCAGCGCCTCAGGCCAGCGGGAAAAACTGTTTTTT.

The chain recombines TRBV27 with TRBJ2-7, with 10 bases aligning to TRBD2. Germline values: CDR1 MNHEY, CDR2 SMNVEV (reference sequence). This CDR3 region has 17 residues. Trimming cost V 5 bases and J 3 bases; bases outside gene matches: 13. In DNA form, the CDR3 reads TGTGCCAGCAGTCCCCGTCCCCCTAGCGGGAGTAGCTACGAGCAGTACTTC. This encodes CASSPRPPSGSSYEQYF.

This chain connects TRBV28 to TRBJ1-1, with D possibly being TRBD1 (6 bases). Germline V CDR1 and CDR2: MDHEN, SYDVKM. With 3 bases removed from V and 10 bases from J, the gap between germline ends came to 15 bases. This CDR3 region has 13 residues. The CDR3 DNA sequence: TGTGCCAGCAGTTTGTCAGGGGCCGGGGTAGCTTTCTTT. It translates to CASSLSGAGVAFF.

In this sample, this clone turned up once. The junction departs from germline at one end; a sequencing error may be responsible. The chain employs TRBV5-1 and TRBJ2-7; D is unclear. The length of the CDR3 is 12 residues. CDR1 and CDR2 (germline): SGHRS, YFSETQ. As DNA, the CDR3 is TGCGCCAGCAGCTTGTACTCCGACGAGCAGTACTTC. This codes for CASSLYSDEQYF.

The J gene is TRBJ2-2, the V gene TRBV6-5; no firm D call. V was cut by 10 bases and J by 0 bases, with 12 bases left in between. Germline-derived CDR1 and CDR2 are MNHEY and SVGAGI. The CDR3 covers 14 residues. CDR3 protein: CATSITSNTGELFF. In DNA, the CDR3 is TGTGCCACCAGCATAACATCGAACACCGGGGAGCTGTTTTTT.

The chain recombines TRBV6-5 with TRBJ2-7; TRBD2 aligns across 7 bases. The J segment lost 4 bases and the V segment lost 10 bases, leaving 10 bases of the junction unmatched. The CDR3 has 13 residues. Germline CDR1 and CDR2: MNHEY and SVGAGI. CDR3 coding DNA: TGTGCCACCACGGCGCGGGAGTGGTACGAGCAGTACTTC. Residues: CATTAREWYEQYF.

This chain links TRBV13 with TRBJ2-7; 8 nucleotides match TRBD2. The junction had 8 bases not matched to a gene; V was cut back by 8 bases and J by 5 bases. The CDR3 extends over 13 amino acids. Germline-derived CDR1 and CDR2 are PRHDT and FYEKMQ (reference sequence). CDR3 nucleotides: TGTGCCAGCCTGCGGGGGGACTTGGACGAGCAGTACTTC. Protein sequence: CASLRGDLDEQYF.

The J gene is TRBJ2-5, the V gene TRBV11-2; D not resolved. V shed 3 bases and J shed 5 bases, with 10 bases lying between them. The germline CDR1 and CDR2 sequences are SGHAT and FQNNGV. The CDR3 has 13 residues. The CDR3 nucleotides read TGTGCCAGCAGCTTCGATGTAGAGGAGACCCAGTACTTC. Residues: CASSFDVEETQYF.

This clone was detected a few times. The V call is TRBV15, the J call TRBJ1-1, with TRBD1 matching over 10 bases. The CDR3 has 17 amino acids. The V gene end was trimmed by 5 bases and the J gene end by 1 base; junction bases not matched to a gene: 10. Germline V lookup: CDR1 LNHNV, CDR2 YYDKDF (reference sequence). The CDR3 DNA reads TGTGCCACCAGCTTATCGACAGGGGGCAGGGGGAACACTGAAGCTTTCTTT. Its protein product is CATSLSTGGRGNTEAFF.

This chain connects TRBV5-1 to TRBJ1-2; D is undetermined. From germline, CDR1 is SGHRS and CDR2 YFSETQ. The CDR3 consists of 14 residues. V lost 3 bases to trimming and J lost 0 bases, with 9 bases between them. The CDR3 DNA is TGCGCCAGCAGCTCCGACACAGCTAACTATGGCTACACCTTC. As protein: CASSSDTANYGYTF.

The chain employs TRBV6-6 and TRBJ1-5; D ambiguous. The CDR3 has 14 amino acids. Germline V CDR1 and CDR2: MNHNY, SVGAGI (reference sequence). Trimming removed 3 bases from V and 4 bases from J, with 10 bases in between. The chain's CDR3 is CASSYFRSNQPQHF. Here the CDR3 DNA reads TGTGCCAGCAGTTATTTCCGGAGTAATCAGCCCCAGCATTTT.

The chain uses TRBV27 and TRBJ2-5, with 9 bases aligning to TRBD1. CDR3 length equals 15 residues. J was trimmed by 1 base and V by 5 bases; bases with no gene match: 5. Germline CDR1 MNHEY, CDR2 SMNVEV (reference sequence). CDR3 in DNA: TGTGCCAGCAGTAGGGGACAGGGAGGCCAAGAGACCCAGTACTTC. Its translation: CASSRGQGGQETQYF.

The chain joins TRBV6-1 to TRBJ2-5; the D is unclear. Trimming stripped 0 bases from V and 3 bases from J, with 11 bases between. The germline gives CDR1 MNHNS, CDR2 SASEGT. The CDR3 covers 15 residues. The CDR3 region is CASSEARLLKETQYF. As DNA, the CDR3 is TGTGCCAGCAGTGAAGCGCGGCTTCTGAAAGAGACCCAGTACTTC.

The chain employs TRBV21-1 and TRBJ2-7; TRBD2 is taken as the D call from the table, unchecked against the DNA. TRBV21-1 is a documented pseudogene. The CDR3 consists of 17 residues. CDR3 bases: TGTGCCAGCAGCAAAGTGGGGGGACTAGCGCGCTCCTACGAGCAGTACTTC. It codes for CASSKVGGLARSYEQYF.

This chain joins TRBV3-1 (or the pseudogene TRBV3-2) and TRBJ2-3; possibly TRBD2 for D (6 bases). The CDR3 has 16 amino acids. Germline V lookup: CDR1 LGHDT, CDR2 YNNKEL (reference sequence). Trimming shortened V by 1 base and J by 3 bases, and 14 bases separated the two germline ends. Here the CDR3 reads CASSQVGGGWTDTQYF. The CDR3 nucleotides read TGTGCCAGCAGCCAAGTGGGGGGTGGGTGGACAGATACGCAGTATTTT.

CDR3 region: CASSLGQPNTEAFF. The CDR3 DNA follows: TGCGCCAGCAGCTTGGGACAACCGAACACTGAAGCTTTCTTT. V gene TRBV5-1 combines with J gene TRBJ1-1; no clear D. The ends were cut back, 0 bases at V and 1 base at J, with 7 bases in the middle. This CDR3 has 14 residues. Germline V gene sequence: CDR1 SGHRS, CDR2 YFSETQ.

This clone was recorded only once. The chain couples TRBV27 to TRBJ1-1; possibly TRBD1 for D (6 bases). V was cut by 5 bases and J by 1 base, with 14 bases left in between. Germline V lookup: CDR1 MNHEY, CDR2 SMNVEV (reference sequence). This CDR3 has 15 residues. The CDR3 DNA sequence: TGTGCCAGCAGTGGACAGACAGGACCGAACACTGAAGCTTTCTTT. Residues: CASSGQTGPNTEAFF.

This chain uses TRBV19 with TRBJ1-2, with 9 bases identical to TRBD1. V lost 6 bases, J lost 4 bases, and 12 bases stayed unmatched. The CDR3 contains 16 residues. Germline assignment: CDR1 LNHDA and CDR2 SQIVND (reference sequence). Written as DNA, the CDR3 is TGTGCCAGTAGGATCGACCCGGGACAGGGCCCCTATGGCTACACCTTC. It specifies CASRIDPGQGPYGYTF.

The chain recombines TRBV12-3 or TRBV12-4 with TRBJ1-1; TRBD1 matches 7 bases. The CDR3 spans 12 residues. V was clipped by 6 bases and J by 5 bases; unmatched bases: 3. The CDR3 loop is CASSWGQTEAFF. CDR3 nucleotides: TGTGCCAGCAGCTGGGGACAGACTGAAGCTTTCTTT.